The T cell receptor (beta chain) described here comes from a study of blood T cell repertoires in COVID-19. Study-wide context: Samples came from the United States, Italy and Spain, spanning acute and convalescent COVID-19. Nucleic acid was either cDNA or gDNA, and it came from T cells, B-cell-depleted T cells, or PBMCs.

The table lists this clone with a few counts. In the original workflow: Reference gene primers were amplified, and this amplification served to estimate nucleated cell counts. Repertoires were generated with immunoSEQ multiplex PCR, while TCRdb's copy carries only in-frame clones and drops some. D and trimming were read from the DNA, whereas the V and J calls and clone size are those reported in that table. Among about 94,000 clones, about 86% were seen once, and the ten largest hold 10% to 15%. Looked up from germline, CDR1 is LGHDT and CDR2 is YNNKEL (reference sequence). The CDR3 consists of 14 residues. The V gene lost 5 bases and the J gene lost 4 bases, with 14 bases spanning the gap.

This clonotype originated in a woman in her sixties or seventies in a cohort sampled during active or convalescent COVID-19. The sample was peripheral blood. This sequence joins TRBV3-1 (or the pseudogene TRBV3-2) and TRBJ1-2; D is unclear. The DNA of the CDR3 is TGTGCCAGCAGCTCGGGAGAAGTCGGCTATGGCTACACCTTC. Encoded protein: CASSSGEVGYGYTF.